One and the same sample provided the 31 T cell receptor beta chains below, sequenced in a study of cytomegalovirus exposure and HLA in healthy donors. The PCR made use of 60 Vbeta and 13 Jbeta primers. Generated by immunoSEQ multiplex PCR, the TCRdb table keeps only in-frame clones and is missing some. The sample has roughly 150,000 clones, 82% seen once; the top ten hold under 8%. Sequenced sample: PBMCs. The receptors were gathered from a woman in her forties or fifties in good health and CMV-seropositive.

The chain couples TRBV7-9 to TRBJ2-3; unclear D gene. The ends were cut back, 2 bases at V and 0 bases at J, with 15 bases in the middle. CDR1 is SEHNR, CDR2 FQNEAQ, per germline (reference sequence). CDR3 length: 17 amino acids. This chain's CDR3 is CASSLKLAQLSTDTQYF. DNA for the CDR3: TGTGCCAGCAGCTTAAAGTTGGCACAGCTCAGCACAGATACGCAGTATTTT.

The rearrangement joins TRBV4-1 to TRBJ1-3; TRBD1 agrees at 9 bases. From germline, CDR1 is MGHRA and CDR2 YSYEKL. This CDR3 is built from 20 residues. V was clipped by 0 bases and J by 4 bases; unmatched bases: 16. For the CDR3, the DNA is TGCGCCAGCAGCCAAGAAAAGGGACAGGGCCCCCAAACCCTAGGAAACACCATATATTTT. It yields the protein CASSQEKGQGPQTLGNTIYF.

This chain connects TRBV9 to TRBJ2-3, with 10 positions matching TRBD2. Germline CDR1 SGDLS, CDR2 YYNGEE. The junction had 3 bases not matched to a gene; V was cut back by 4 bases and J by 1 base. The CDR3 contains 15 residues. For the CDR3, the DNA is TGTGCCAGCAGCATCGGACTAGCGGGCACAGATACGCAGTATTTT. Translating gives CASSIGLAGTDTQYF.

J is TRBJ1-2 and V is TRBV10-2, with D tentatively TRBD1 (5 bases). The ends were cut back, 6 bases at V and 6 bases at J, with 14 bases in the middle. Germline V gene sequence: CDR1 WSHSY, CDR2 SAAADI. The CDR3 is 13 residues long. CDR3 sequence: CASRHRDSHGYTF. The CDR3 DNA reads TGCGCCAGCAGACACCGGGACTCCCATGGCTACACCTTC.

The V gene is TRBV5-8, the J gene TRBJ2-7; maybe TRBD1 (6 bases). V lost 2 bases, J lost 1 base, and 13 bases lay in between. The CDR3 is 15 residues long. Germline CDR1 is SGHTS and CDR2 is YDEGEE. This CDR3 reads CASSFPGAQSYEQYF. In nucleotides, the CDR3 is TGTGCCAGCAGCTTCCCAGGGGCCCAATCCTACGAGCAGTACTTC.

This clone came up a few times. The CDR3 protein is CSVRGQGGTDTEAFF. The CDR3 region has the DNA TGCAGCGTACGAGGACAGGGGGGTACGGACACTGAAGCTTTCTTT. The V call is TRBV29-1, the J call TRBJ1-1; TRBD1 matches 10 bases. The CDR3 totals 15 residues. The germline V gene encodes CDR1 SQVTM and CDR2 ANQGSEA. After removal of 6 bases from V and 3 bases from J, the junction contained 10 bases not matched to a gene.

The V and J genes are TRBV9 and TRBJ2-1, with a tentative D call TRBD2 (5 bases). V lost 0 bases, J lost 4 bases, and 5 bases lay in between. Germline CDR1 is SGDLS and CDR2 is YYNGEE. This CDR3 has 13 residues. CDR3 DNA: TGTGCCAGCAGCGTAGCGGGGTACAATGAGCAGTTCTTC. The encoded protein is CASSVAGYNEQFF.

The V gene is TRBV6-6, the J gene TRBJ1-5, with D maybe TRBD1 (6 bases). The CDR3 extends over 14 amino acids. With 5 bases removed from V and 3 bases from J, the gap between germline ends came to 11 bases. Germline CDR1 MNHNY, CDR2 SVGAGI (reference sequence). The CDR3 reads CASSTGNDNQPQHF. The CDR3 nucleotides are TGTGCCAGCAGTACAGGGAACGACAATCAGCCCCAGCATTTT.

This clone was found a few times. This rearrangement joins TRBV28 to TRBJ1-5, with D possibly being TRBD1 (5 bases). There are 14 residues in the CDR3. Between the trimmed V and J ends, which lost 8 bases and 6 bases, there was a span of 17 bases. Germline V gene data show CDR1 as MDHEN and CDR2 as SYDVKM. The CDR3 DNA follows: TGTGCCAGCCACAGCGGGGGGTCGGCTCAGCCCCAGCATTTT. Residues: CASHSGGSAQPQHF.

The gene calls are TRBV6-6 and TRBJ1-1; D not certain. V dropped 2 bases and J dropped 0 bases, with 7 bases sitting between them. The length of the CDR3 is 14 residues. Per the germline V gene, CDR1 is MNHNY and CDR2 is SVGAGI (reference sequence). The CDR3 DNA is TGTGCCAGCAGTTACGAGCGGGTGAACACTGAAGCTTTCTTT. Translated, it gives CASSYERVNTEAFF.

This clone occurred a few times. The chain combines TRBV5-1 with TRBJ1-4; D not certain. The CDR3 is 14 residues long. Germline lookup yields CDR1 SGHRS and CDR2 YFSETQ. V dropped 4 bases and J dropped 6 bases, with 13 bases sitting between them. The CDR3 is CASSKAGSYEKLFF. For the CDR3, the DNA is TGCGCCAGCAGCAAGGCCGGGAGCTATGAAAAACTGTTTTTT.

This rearrangement joins TRBV14 to TRBJ1-2; perhaps TRBD1 as D (5 bases). V was pared by 1 base and J by 7 bases, with 16 bases between. Germline CDR1 SGHDN, CDR2 FVKESK. This CDR3 comprises 15 residues. The CDR3 loop is CASSQGFEGRTGYTF. The CDR3, as DNA: TGTGCCAGCAGCCAAGGGTTCGAGGGGAGGACTGGCTACACCTTC.

The chain employs TRBV5-1 and TRBJ1-4; the match to TRBD1 covers 7 bases. V was clipped by 1 base and J by 3 bases; unmatched bases: 6. This CDR3 is 16 amino acids long. Germline loops: CDR1 SGHRS, CDR2 YFSETQ. DNA of the CDR3: TGCGCCAGCAGCTTGCCCAGGGGGGCGGCTAATGAAAAACTGTTTTTT. Amino acid sequence: CASSLPRGAANEKLFF.

This clone appeared a few times. The CDR3 DNA is TGTGCCAGCAGCTTACAAGTAGCGGTGGGGAATGAGCAGTTCTTC. This sequence encodes CASSLQVAVGNEQFF. This rearrangement joins TRBV7-2 to TRBJ2-1, with D maybe TRBD2 (6 bases). This CDR3 comprises 15 residues. V was clipped by 2 bases and J by 7 bases, with 15 bases between them. Germline CDR1 and CDR2: SGHTA and FQGNSA.

This clone has a handful of counts. The rearrangement uses TRBV2 and TRBJ1-2; D is perhaps TRBD1 (6 bases). Germline CDR1 is SNHLY and CDR2 is FYNNEI. The CDR3 consists of 14 residues. The V end lost 6 bases, the J end lost 5 bases, and 16 bases lay between the germline ends. The CDR3 bases are TGTGCCAGCAGCCCCGGGAACAGGGTTTATGGCTACACCTTC. Residues: CASSPGNRVYGYTF. The full variable domain, completed using reference TRBV2 and TRBJ1-2, is EPEVTQTPSHQVTQMGQEVILRCVPISNHLYFYWYRQILGQKVEFLVSFYNNEISEKSEIFDDQFSVERPDGSNFTLKIRSTKLEDSAMYFCASSPGNRVYGYTFGSGTRLTVV.

This chain joins TRBV28 and TRBJ2-7; 9 nucleotides agree with TRBD1. With V trimmed by 5 bases and J by 5 bases, 10 bases remained unmatched. Germline V lookup: CDR1 MDHEN, CDR2 SYDVKM. The CDR3 is made up of 15 amino acids. The CDR3 spells CASSLPGTGSHEQYF. CDR3 in DNA: TGTGCCAGCAGTCTCCCCGGGACAGGGTCCCACGAGCAGTACTTC.

V is TRBV4-3 and J is TRBJ2-2; 7 bases are a match to TRBD2. After removal of 0 bases from V and 4 bases from J, the junction contained 8 bases not matched to a gene. Germline V gene lookup returns CDR1 LGHNA and CDR2 YSLEER. This CDR3 region has 17 residues. CDR3 DNA sequence: TGCGCCAGCAGCCAAGATGCGGGACTATCCCCCACCGGGGAGCTGTTTTTT. Its protein product is CASSQDAGLSPTGELFF.

The chain employs TRBV5-1 and TRBJ2-7; TRBD1 might be the D (5 bases). CDR1 SGHRS and CDR2 YFSETQ come from the germline V gene. There are 14 residues in the CDR3. Trimming took off 0 bases at V and 3 bases at J, with 10 bases between the two ends. The CDR3 sequence: CASSLVPGHYEQYF. The CDR3 nucleotides are TGCGCCAGCAGCTTGGTTCCAGGACACTACGAGCAGTACTTC.

V and J are TRBV25-1 and TRBJ2-7, with D perhaps matching TRBD2 (7 bases). Germline assignment: CDR1 MGHDK and CDR2 SYGVNS. The CDR3 extends over 16 amino acids. V was cut by 6 bases and J by 0 bases, with 18 bases left in between. CDR3 nucleotide sequence: TGTGCCAGCAGCCGAGTTGCGGGGGCGAGCTCCTACGAGCAGTACTTC. Protein product: CASSRVAGASSYEQYF.

J is TRBJ2-3 and V is TRBV11-2; D gene unclear. CDR3 length equals 14 residues. Trimming shortened V by 5 bases and J by 6 bases, and 15 bases separated the two germline ends. Germline lookup yields CDR1 SGHAT and CDR2 FQNNGV. This CDR3 is CASSTEPLWDTQYF. The CDR3 coding sequence is TGTGCCAGCAGCACCGAGCCGCTGTGGGATACGCAGTATTTT.

The sample holds a few counts of this clone. This rearrangement joins TRBV6-5 to TRBJ2-1, with D perhaps TRBD1 (6 bases). There are 12 residues in the CDR3. The ends were cut back, 8 bases at V and 9 bases at J, with 14 bases in the middle. Germline CDR1 is MNHEY and CDR2 is SVGAGI. The chain's CDR3 is CASPHRDGEQFF. The CDR3 nucleotides are TGTGCCAGCCCTCACAGGGACGGTGAGCAGTTCTTC.

The CDR3 coding sequence is TGTGCCAGCCTCCAGGGACAGCTTGGAGAGCAGTACTTC. Its translation: CASLQGQLGEQYF. V usage is TRBV7-9 and J usage is TRBJ2-7, with 7 bases that match TRBD1. CDR1 and CDR2 from the germline V gene are SEHNR and FQNEAQ (reference sequence). Losses at the gene ends were 8 bases for V and 7 bases for J; bases not matched to a gene: 11. The CDR3 sequence is 13 residues long.

The CDR3 protein is CAWSVQGYSGYTF. The CDR3 coding sequence is TGTGCCTGGAGTGTACAGGGATATTCAGGCTACACCTTC. The chain carries TRBV30 and TRBJ1-2; tentatively, D is TRBD1 (6 bases). CDR1 is GTSNPN, CDR2 SVGIG, per germline (reference sequence). This CDR3 comprises 13 residues. Trimming took 0 bases from V and 8 from J, leaving 13 bases between them.

This chain uses TRBV7-9 with TRBJ2-3; 14 bases are a match to TRBD2. J gave up 2 bases and V 3 bases, and 7 bases lay outside the gene matches. The length of the CDR3 is 18 residues. Germline V CDR1 and CDR2: SEHNR, FQNEAQ (reference sequence). The CDR3, as DNA: TGTGCCAGCAGCTTGCGCCGGACTAGCGGGGGGTACACAGATACGCAGTATTTT. Its protein is CASSLRRTSGGYTDTQYF. Full variable domain (remainder filled in from reference TRBV7-9 and TRBJ2-3): DTGVSQNPRHKITKRGQNVTFRCDPISEHNRLYWYRQTLGQGPEFLTYFQNEAQLEKSRLLSDRFSAERPKGSFSTLEIQRTEQGDSAMYLCASSLRRTSGGYTDTQYFGPGTRLTVL.

The chain recombines TRBV7-3 with TRBJ2-2, with D tentatively TRBD1 (6 bases). The CDR3 is 16 amino acids. In germline, CDR1 is SGHTA, CDR2 FQGTGA. Trimming left V 3 bases short and J 3 bases short, with 14 bases between. The CDR3 spells CASSFSGKGDTGELFF. Written as DNA, the CDR3 is TGTGCCAGCAGCTTTTCGGGGAAGGGGGACACCGGGGAGCTGTTTTTT. Complete variable domain (other parts from reference TRBV7-3 and TRBJ2-2): GAGVSQTPSNKVTEKGKYVELRCDPISGHTALYWYRQSLGQGPEFLIYFQGTGAADDSGLPNDRFFAVRPEGSVSTLKIQRTERGDSAVYLCASSFSGKGDTGELFFGEGSRLTVL.

The chain uses TRBV7-8 and TRBJ2-7; 8 nucleotides agree with TRBD1. V dropped 2 bases and J dropped 5; count of bases not matched to a gene: 8. The CDR3 totals 15 residues. Germline V gene lookup returns CDR1 SGHVS and CDR2 FQNEAQ. CDR3 in DNA: TGTGCCAGCAGCTTAATCCGGGACAGGTTAGACGAGCAGTACTTC. Its translation is CASSLIRDRLDEQYF. The whole variable domain, remainder taken from reference TRBV7-8 and TRBJ2-7, is GAGVSQSPRYKVAKRGQDVALRCDPISGHVSLFWYQQALGQGPEFLTYFQNEAQLDKSGLPSDRFFAERPEGSVSTLKIQRTQQEDSAVYLCASSLIRDRLDEQYFGPGTRLTVT.

This rearrangement joins TRBV7-2 to TRBJ2-3; tentatively, D is TRBD2 (6 bases). The CDR3 runs 13 residues. Germline V gene data show CDR1 as SGHTA and CDR2 as FQGNSA. V lost 5 bases and J 6 bases, leaving 12 bases between the germline ends. The CDR3 protein is CASSPTSFDTQYF. The CDR3 coding sequence is TGTGCCAGCAGCCCTACTAGCTTTGATACGCAGTATTTT.

Regarding this clone: This CDR3 is also generated by other DNA sequences in the sample. The chain joins TRBV30 to TRBJ2-7, with D possibly being TRBD2 (6 bases). Germline loops: CDR1 GTSNPN, CDR2 SVGIG (reference sequence). Trimming stripped 0 bases from V and 2 bases from J, with 14 bases between. CDR3 length: 15 amino acids. The CDR3 here is CAWSVPRGRAYEQYF. The CDR3 nucleotides are TGTGCCTGGAGTGTACCGCGGGGTAGGGCCTACGAGCAGTACTTC.

This clone has only one observation. The rearrangement uses TRBV5-1 and TRBJ2-3, with 9 bases aligning to TRBD2. The trim removed 2 bases at V and 1 base at J, leaving 11 bases unmatched. The germline gives CDR1 SGHRS, CDR2 YFSETQ. The CDR3 runs to 18 residues. The CDR3 DNA reads as TGCGCCAGCAGCTTTAGCGGGGGCCGAGAGGAGCGCACAGATACGCAGTATTTT. Translated: CASSFSGGREERTDTQYF.

The chain uses TRBV7-2 and TRBJ2-3; 8 bases match TRBD2. After removal of 5 bases from V and 8 bases from J, the junction contained 15 bases not matched to a gene. CDR1 and CDR2 (germline): SGHTA, FQGNSA. The CDR3 spans 16 residues. The chain's CDR3 is CASSRAPGLGGGTQYF. Here the CDR3 DNA reads TGTGCCAGCAGCCGTGCCCCGGGACTAGGAGGGGGTACGCAGTATTTT.

This chain uses TRBV9 with TRBJ2-1, with 9 bases lining up with TRBD2. The CDR3 extends over 16 amino acids. The germline V gene encodes CDR1 SGDLS and CDR2 YYNGEE. Trimming cost V 3 bases and J 6 bases; bases outside gene matches: 10. The CDR3 spells CASSDTLAGVTNEQFF. The DNA for the CDR3 is TGTGCCAGCAGCGACACTTTAGCGGGGGTGACCAATGAGCAGTTCTTC. The full variable domain, completed using reference TRBV9 and TRBJ2-1, is DSGVTQTPKHLITATGQRVTLRCSPRSGDLSVYWYQQSLDQGLQFLIQYYNGEERAKGNILERFSAQQFPDLHSELNLSSLELGDSALYFCASSDTLAGVTNEQFFGPGTRLTVL.